What follows describes a single TCR beta chain. The CDR3 runs 16 residues. The ends were cut back, 6 bases at V and 4 bases at J, with 22 bases in the middle. CDR1 is SQVTM, CDR2 ANQGSEA, per germline. 60 Vbeta and 13 Jbeta primers were used in PCR. The assay was immunoSEQ multiplex PCR, and TCRdb's table has in-frame clones only and misses some. The sample shows approximately 270,000 clones, about 80% of them seen only once. The sample belongs to a study of cytomegalovirus exposure and HLA in healthy donors. The chain employs TRBV29-1 and TRBJ1-3; D not resolved. Sequenced material: PBMCs. The TCR originated in a girl aged 2-15 years in good health and CMV-seronegative. The CDR3 bases are TGCAGCGTGGCTGGTTACCGGGGAGACTCGGGAAACACCATATATTTT. The encoded protein is CSVAGYRGDSGNTIYF.